The present entry profiles one T cell receptor beta chain with its context. This clonotype has at least ten counts. Its binding antigen is unknown. No much larger clone is present one base from it, and per-base qualities are unavailable. This sample is drawn from a study of T cell repertoires in cytomegalovirus infection (dated by TCRdb to about 2019). Describing the broader study: Because public TCR beta signatures pointed to carriage of CMV infection together with the matching HLA type, the HLA type of each donor mattered for the analysis. The investigation overall reported the following: In both this cohort and an independent approximately 370-donor cohort, the cumulative frequency of public TCR beta family members distinguished carriers of CMV infection plus the relevant HLA type. The ex vivo response was dominated by HLA-C-restricted CMV-specific TCR beta clonotypes, and the single most frequent clonotype in two of eight donors was supplied by these HLA-C-restricted clonotypes.

The CDR3 spans 16 residues, from the cysteine through the phenylalanine. Only the CDR3 region is kept as DNA, spanning 48 bases read in frame from base 1. From a lookup of the germline V gene, CDR1 and CDR2 are SGHDT and YYEEEE. Trimming accounts for 4 bases at V and 5 bases at J, while the number of junction bases matched to no gene is 8. These reads were obtained on an Illumina HiSeq 1500. TCRdb reanalyzed the raw reads on its own, using fastp at Q25 for trimming and MiXCR for clone calling, and kept in-frame beta chains. Duplicate CDR3 protein sequences are folded into a single record with the most common DNA and genes. This sample lists 120,000 to 150,000 distinct CDR3 sequences; 6.5% were detected once. The top ten hold approximately 18% of the sample.

The sequence is built from TRBV5-6 and TRBJ2-5, with 13 central nucleotides matching TRBD2. Sequencing input: PBMCs. The source is a human donor in good health (CMV status not recorded). Some clones in this sample may be carry-over from other donors' samples. The nucleotide sequence is TGTGCCAGCAGCGCACTAGCGGGGGGGCCTTTGGAGACCCAGTACTTC. This codes for CASSALAGGPLETQYF.